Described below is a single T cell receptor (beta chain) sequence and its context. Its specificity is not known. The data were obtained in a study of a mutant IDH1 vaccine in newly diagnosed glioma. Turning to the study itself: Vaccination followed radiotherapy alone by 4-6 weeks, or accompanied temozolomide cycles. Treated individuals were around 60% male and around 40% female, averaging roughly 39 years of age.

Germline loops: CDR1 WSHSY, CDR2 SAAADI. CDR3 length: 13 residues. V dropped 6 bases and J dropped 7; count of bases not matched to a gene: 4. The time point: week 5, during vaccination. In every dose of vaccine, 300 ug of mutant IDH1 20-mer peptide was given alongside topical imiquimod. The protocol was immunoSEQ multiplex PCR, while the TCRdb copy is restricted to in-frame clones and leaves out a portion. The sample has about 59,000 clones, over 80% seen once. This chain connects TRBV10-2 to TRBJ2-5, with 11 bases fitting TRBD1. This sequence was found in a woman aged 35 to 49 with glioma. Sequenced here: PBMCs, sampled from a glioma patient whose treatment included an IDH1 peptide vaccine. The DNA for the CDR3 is TGCGCCAGCAGCGAAGGGACAGGGGGGACCCAGTACTTC. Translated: CASSEGTGGTQYF.